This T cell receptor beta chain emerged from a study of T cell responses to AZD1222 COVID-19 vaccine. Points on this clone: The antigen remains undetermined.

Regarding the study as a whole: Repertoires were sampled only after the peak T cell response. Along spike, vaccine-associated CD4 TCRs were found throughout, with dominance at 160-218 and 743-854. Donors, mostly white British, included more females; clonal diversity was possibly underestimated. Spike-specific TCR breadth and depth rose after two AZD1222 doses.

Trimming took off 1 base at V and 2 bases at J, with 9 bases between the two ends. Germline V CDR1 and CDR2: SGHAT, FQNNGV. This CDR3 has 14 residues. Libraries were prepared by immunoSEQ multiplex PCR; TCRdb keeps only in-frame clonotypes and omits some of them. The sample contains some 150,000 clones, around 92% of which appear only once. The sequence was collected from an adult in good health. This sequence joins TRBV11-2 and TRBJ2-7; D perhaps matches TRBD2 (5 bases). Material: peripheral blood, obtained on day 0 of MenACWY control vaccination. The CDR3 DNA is TGTGCCAGCAGCTTAGCCCGAGCGGCCTACGAGCAGTACTTC. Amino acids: CASSLARAAYEQYF.